The clone carrying this TCR beta chain was counted many times. This record belongs to a study of metastatic and nonmetastatic thyroid tumors. On the study more broadly: Malignant and benign thyroid patients had repertoires compared in peripheral blood and tumor or nodule tissue.

TCRdb used MiXCR to call clones anew from the PCR reads. The sample includes tens of thousands of clones, roughly 15% seen only once; the top ten take over 3.5%. Trimming stripped 4 bases from V and 8 bases from J, with 18 bases between. The CDR3 consists of 16 residues. Germline V gene data show CDR1 as SGHAT and CDR2 as FQNNGV. Before thyroid surgery, none of the patients had received any treatment. V and J are TRBV11-2 and TRBJ1-6; a possible D gene is TRBD1 (5 bases). The sequencing input was blood. The receptor's source is a female donor with papillary thyroid cancer or a benign thyroid nodule (not recorded which). Some clones in this sample may be carry-over from other donors' samples. Here the CDR3 reads CASSSPPGLSDSPLHF. The CDR3 DNA reads TGTGCCAGCAGCTCCCCCCCGGGACTTTCAGATTCACCCCTCCACTTT.